These 5 T cell receptor beta chains originate from one sample sequenced in a study of monozygotic twins with inflammatory bowel disease. No DNA is given; TCRdb re-called the 5' RACE reads and lists each CDR3 protein once. The sample holds 420,000 or so distinct CDR3 sequences. Sequenced input: blood. These receptors originate from a human donor with ulcerative colitis or Crohn's disease, or a healthy co-twin of an affected twin (not recorded which).

CDR3 in amino acids: CASRLTGGYTEAFF. This chain joins TRBV6-1 and TRBJ1-1; TCRdb proposes TRBD1, but this gene call is untestable without DNA. CDR3 length: 14 residues. Germline V gene data show CDR1 as MNHNS and CDR2 as SASEGT.

The chain recombines TRBV5-6 with TRBJ1-1; TCRdb designates TRBD1, a call that cannot be tested without DNA. Germline V CDR1 and CDR2: SGHDT, YYEEEE. This CDR3 comprises 15 residues. The CDR3 loop reads CASSSFDRGNTEAFF. Full variable domain (missing parts from reference TRBV5-6 and TRBJ1-1): DAGVTQSPTHLIKTRGQQVTLRCSPKSGHDTVSWYQQALGQGPQFIFQYYEEEERQRGNFPDRFSGHQFPNYSSELNVNALLLGDSALYLCASSSFDRGNTEAFFGQGTRLTVV.

J is TRBJ2-1 and V is TRBV11-2. The germline gives CDR1 SGHAT, CDR2 FQNNGV. The CDR3 runs 15 residues. CDR3 protein: CASSLLRSSYNEQFF.

This sequence joins TRBV5-5 and TRBJ2-1. The germline gives CDR1 SGHKS, CDR2 YYEKEE (reference sequence). The CDR3 sequence is 12 residues long. CDR3 sequence reads: CASSLYSLEQFF.

The chain employs TRBV20-1 and TRBJ2-7. CDR1 is DFQATT and CDR2 is SNEGSKA in the germline V gene (reference sequence). This CDR3 has 15 amino acids. The CDR3 loop reads CSARDFEKSGYEQYF.